The present TCR beta chain was sequenced within a study of cytomegalovirus exposure and HLA in healthy donors. Regarding the study as a whole: Most subjects had HLA-A and HLA-B alleles reportedly predicted accurately by TCR beta sequences.

Germline CDR1 and CDR2: LGHNA and YNFKEQ. V lost 6 bases to trimming and J lost 4 bases; unmatched junction nucleotides: 12. The CDR3 consists of 17 residues. This clone was seen a handful of times. What it recognizes is unknown. This PCR relied on a set of 60 Vbeta primers and 13 Jbeta primers. The assay was immunoSEQ multiplex PCR, and TCRdb's table has in-frame clones only and misses some. The sample comprises 180,000 or so clones, 80% of which are singletons, and 1.3% to 1.5% rests with the top ten. V is TRBV4-2 and J is TRBJ1-3, with TRBD1 matching 10 bases. Input material: PBMCs. The origin of this receptor is a girl aged 5 to 17 in good health and CMV-seropositive. The CDR3, as DNA: TGTGCCAGCAGTCACTGGACAGGGGGGATAGAGGGAAACACCATATATTTT. Its protein is CASSHWTGGIEGNTIYF.